This T cell receptor (beta chain) was captured in a study of blood T cell repertoires in COVID-19. Study overall: Material from acute and convalescent COVID-19 was sourced from the United States, Italy and Spain. From T cells, B-cell-depleted T cells, or PBMCs came the material, which was cDNA or gDNA.

Produced via immunoSEQ multiplex PCR; TCRdb's table is partial and in-frame only. This sample has 130,000 to 150,000 clones, with approximately 83% found just once. V lost 3 bases and J lost 8; bases outside the gene matches: 7. CDR3 size: 16 residues. CDR1 and CDR2 from the germline V gene are SGDLS and YYNGEE. The J gene is TRBJ2-1, the V gene TRBV9; 14 bases align to TRBD2. The specimen sequenced was peripheral blood. This receptor was obtained from an elderly woman with acute or convalescent COVID-19. This CDR3 is CASSGRLAGGPDEQFF. The CDR3 DNA follows: TGTGCCAGCAGCGGAAGACTAGCGGGGGGGCCAGATGAGCAGTTCTTC.